These 21 T cell receptor beta chains came from one sample sequenced in a study of cytomegalovirus exposure and HLA in healthy donors. The study ran its PCR with 60 Vbeta and 13 Jbeta primers. Sequenced by immunoSEQ multiplex PCR; TCRdb stores in-frame clones only, minus some. The profile covers about 150,000 clones, with about 75% appearing a single time and roughly 1.4% taken by the ten largest. The sample taken for sequencing was PBMCs. These receptors came from a man between 18 and 29 years old in good health and CMV-seronegative.

This chain joins TRBV4-1 and TRBJ2-5; no clear D. Germline V gene data show CDR1 as MGHRA and CDR2 as YSYEKL. The CDR3 runs to 14 residues. V was clipped by 1 base and J by 1 base, with 7 bases between them. As DNA, the CDR3 is TGCGCCAGCAGCCAAGTTCTCCCCCAAGAGACCCAGTACTTC. It translates to CASSQVLPQETQYF.

This rearrangement joins TRBV5-1 to TRBJ1-1; D is unclear. Germline CDR1 SGHRS, CDR2 YFSETQ. V was trimmed by 0 bases and J by 1 base, leaving 7 bases between them. CDR3 size: 14 residues. The CDR3 loop is CASSLGAGNTEAFF. The CDR3 DNA reads TGCGCCAGCAGCTTGGGGGCGGGGAACACTGAAGCTTTCTTT.

V and J are TRBV5-1 and TRBJ1-4; D gene unclear. The CDR3 length is 16 residues. Trimming took off 1 base at V and 5 bases at J, with 15 bases between the two ends. In germline, CDR1 is SGHRS, CDR2 YFSETQ. The CDR3 sequence: CASSLLGRAGNEKLFF. The CDR3 bases are TGCGCCAGCAGCTTGCTGGGAAGGGCGGGGAATGAAAAACTGTTTTTT.

The rearrangement joins TRBV19 to TRBJ2-1, with D uncertain. Germline V lookup: CDR1 LNHDA, CDR2 SQIVND (reference sequence). CDR3 length: 12 residues. V lost 6 bases, J lost 9 bases, and 12 bases lay in between. The CDR3 loop reads CASSPARSEQFF. The CDR3 bases are TGTGCCAGTAGCCCCGCGCGGAGTGAGCAGTTCTTC. Drawing the rest from reference TRBV19 and TRBJ2-1, the complete variable domain is DGGITQSPKYLFRKEGQNVTLSCEQNLNHDAMYWYRQDPGQGLRLIYYSQIVNDFQKGDIAEGYSVSREKKESFPLTVTSAQKNPTAFYLCASSPARSEQFFGPGTRLTVL.

The chain recombines TRBV6-1 with TRBJ2-1, with a possible D match to TRBD2 (5 bases). Looked up from germline, CDR1 is MNHNS and CDR2 is SASEGT. The CDR3 covers 14 residues. V lost 7 bases and J lost 0, with 10 bases in between. The chain's CDR3 is CASKAVSSYNEQFF. Here the CDR3 DNA reads TGTGCCAGCAAAGCGGTGAGCTCCTACAATGAGCAGTTCTTC.

The rearrangement joins TRBV9 to TRBJ2-7; D is undetermined. CDR3 length: 13 amino acids. Germline values: CDR1 SGDLS, CDR2 YYNGEE. V gave up 3 bases and J gave up 2 bases, with 9 bases separating them. CDR3 sequence reads: CASSASLPYEQYF. The CDR3 DNA sequence: TGTGCCAGCAGCGCCAGTCTCCCCTACGAGCAGTACTTC.

The CDR3 reads CASRRGYANEKLFF. The DNA for the CDR3 is TGTGCCAGCAGAAGGGGGTACGCTAATGAAAAACTGTTTTTT. The chain couples TRBV6-5 to TRBJ1-4; possible D gene TRBD1, 6 bases. This CDR3 region has 14 residues. Germline-derived CDR1 and CDR2 are MNHEY and SVGAGI. The germline V and J ends were trimmed by 6 bases and 3 bases, with 11 bases remaining between them.

The rearrangement links TRBV27 to TRBJ2-6; tentative D call: TRBD1 (5 bases). CDR1 and CDR2 (germline): MNHEY, SMNVEV (reference sequence). The CDR3 is 18 residues long. Between the trimmed V and J ends, which lost 2 bases and 4 bases, there was a span of 18 bases. The CDR3 loop reads CASSLRWQGYAGANVLTF. The CDR3 nucleotides are TGTGCCAGCAGTTTAAGGTGGCAGGGATATGCCGGGGCCAACGTCCTGACTTTC. The full variable domain, with the rest looked up from reference TRBV27 and TRBJ2-6, is EAQVTQNPRYLITVTGKKLTVTCSQNMNHEYMSWYRQDPGLGLRQIYYSMNVEVTDKGDVPEGYKVSRKEKRNFPLILESPSPNQTSLYFCASSLRWQGYAGANVLTFGAGSRLTVL.

The CDR3 DNA is TGTGCCAGAAGCTACAGGGCGCAGCCCCAGCATTTT. It encodes CARSYRAQPQHF. The chain combines TRBV5-3 with TRBJ1-5; possibly TRBD1 for D (6 bases). TRBV5-3 is placed among ORFs of uncertain function. Trimming shortened V by 3 bases and J by 7 bases, and 8 bases separated the two germline ends. The CDR3 is made up of 12 amino acids.

The chain combines TRBV28 with TRBJ1-1, with 8 bases identical to TRBD1. Looked up from germline, CDR1 is MDHEN and CDR2 is SYDVKM. The CDR3 runs 12 residues. J lost 6 bases, V lost 5 bases, and 2 bases had no gene match. CDR3 DNA: TGTGCCAGCAGTCAACAGGGGGCTGAAGCTTTCTTT. It codes for CASSQQGAEAFF.

This clone was counted only a few times. A read error may account for a junction end that differs from germline. This chain links TRBV7-9 with TRBJ1-2; perhaps TRBD1 as D (5 bases). There are 12 residues in the CDR3. Germline V CDR1 and CDR2: SEHNR, FQNEAQ (reference sequence). The CDR3 nucleotides are TGTTCCAGCAGCGCGACAGCGTATGGCTACACCTTC. Amino acid sequence: CSSSATAYGYTF.

This chain uses TRBV7-2 with TRBJ2-5, with TRBD2 as a possible D gene (6 bases). This CDR3 has 15 residues. Trimming removed 5 bases at V and 9 bases at J, with 22 bases between. CDR1 is SGHTA and CDR2 is FQGNSA in the germline V gene. The CDR3 coding sequence is TGTGCCAGCAGCCCCTACCAGGTGGGGCCGGGGGCCCAGTACTTC. Translation gives CASSPYQVGPGAQYF.

The J gene is TRBJ2-1, the V gene TRBV4-1; D remains ambiguous. V was shortened by 4 bases and J by 7 bases, with 11 bases between the two germline ends. The CDR3 spans 13 residues. In germline, CDR1 is MGHRA, CDR2 YSYEKL. This CDR3 is CASSPPVHNEQFF. The CDR3 bases are TGCGCCAGCAGCCCCCCAGTCCATAATGAGCAGTTCTTC.

The gene calls are TRBV5-4 and TRBJ1-3; D possibly corresponds to TRBD1 (6 bases). The length of the CDR3 is 16 residues. Germline V gene sequence: CDR1 SGHNT, CDR2 YYREEE (reference sequence). Trimming stripped 0 bases from V and 0 bases from J, with 10 bases between. CDR3 residues: CASSLATGISGNTIYF. The CDR3 DNA sequence: TGTGCCAGCAGCTTGGCTACAGGGATCTCTGGAAACACCATATATTTT.

The rearrangement uses TRBV2 and TRBJ2-7, with 12 bases identical to TRBD2. This CDR3 region has 17 residues. Per germline, CDR1 SNHLY and CDR2 FYNNEI. The junction had 7 bases not matched to a gene; V was cut back by 4 bases and J by 0 bases. The CDR3: CASSAGVTSGSSYEQYF. CDR3 coding DNA: TGTGCCAGCAGTGCGGGGGTGACTAGCGGGAGCTCCTACGAGCAGTACTTC.

The chain joins TRBV28 to TRBJ2-4; D perhaps matches TRBD1 (7 bases). The germline V gene encodes CDR1 MDHEN and CDR2 SYDVKM. V was pared by 7 bases and J by 5 bases, with 18 bases between. This CDR3 has 15 residues. CDR3 in amino acids: CASKPQGPGENIQYF. DNA of the CDR3: TGTGCCAGCAAACCACAGGGGCCGGGGGAAAACATTCAGTACTTC.

This sequence joins TRBV18 and TRBJ2-7; tentatively, D is TRBD1 (6 bases). The CDR3 runs 15 residues. Germline-derived CDR1 and CDR2 are KGHSH and LQKENI. V was shortened by 3 bases and J by 6 bases, with 18 bases between the two germline ends. This chain's CDR3 is CASSPQSNRDGEQYF. In nucleotides, the CDR3 is TGTGCCAGCTCACCCCAATCTAACAGGGACGGCGAGCAGTACTTC.

The chain couples TRBV9 to TRBJ1-2, with 9 positions matching TRBD1. Per germline, CDR1 SGDLS and CDR2 YYNGEE. CDR3 length equals 16 residues. Losses at the gene ends were 4 bases for V and 7 bases for J; bases not matched to a gene: 14. The CDR3 region is CASSPQRDRVSGGYTF. CDR3 nucleotides: TGTGCCAGCAGCCCCCAACGGGACAGGGTCTCGGGTGGCTACACCTTC. The variable domain in full, completed from reference TRBV9 and TRBJ1-2, reads DSGVTQTPKHLITATGQRVTLRCSPRSGDLSVYWYQQSLDQGLQFLIQYYNGEERAKGNILERFSAQQFPDLHSELNLSSLELGDSALYFCASSPQRDRVSGGYTFGSGTRLTVV.

This rearrangement joins TRBV30 to TRBJ2-6, with a tentative D call TRBD2 (6 bases). The V end was cut by 0 bases, the J end by 5 bases, with 8 bases between. The CDR3 contains 14 residues. In germline, CDR1 is GTSNPN, CDR2 SVGIG (reference sequence). The CDR3 protein is CAWSVREWANVLTF. In DNA, the CDR3 is TGTGCCTGGAGTGTACGGGAGTGGGCCAACGTCCTGACTTTC.

The chain recombines TRBV13 with TRBJ2-1; TRBD1 is a possible D gene (5 bases). Germline V gene sequence: CDR1 PRHDT, CDR2 FYEKMQ (reference sequence). V gave up 0 bases and J gave up 2 bases, with 8 bases separating them. The CDR3 consists of 15 residues. The CDR3 sequence is CASSLGGAAYNEQFF. Written as DNA, the CDR3 is TGTGCCAGCAGCTTAGGTGGGGCCGCCTACAATGAGCAGTTCTTC.

The chain recombines TRBV5-1 with TRBJ2-3; 9 nucleotides match TRBD1. J gave up 5 bases and V 3 bases, and 4 bases lay outside the gene matches. CDR1 is SGHRS, CDR2 YFSETQ, per germline. The CDR3 is 14 amino acids. CDR3 nucleotide sequence: TGCGCCAGCAGCTCACAGGGGGCGGGAGATACGCAGTATTTT. Its translation is CASSSQGAGDTQYF. Combining the CDR3 with reference TRBV5-1 and TRBJ2-3 gives the whole variable domain KAGVTQTPRYLIKTRGQQVTLSCSPISGHRSVSWYQQTPGQGLQFLFEYFSETQRNKGNFPGRFSGRQFSNSRSEMNVSTLELGDSALYLCASSSQGAGDTQYFGPGTRLTVL.